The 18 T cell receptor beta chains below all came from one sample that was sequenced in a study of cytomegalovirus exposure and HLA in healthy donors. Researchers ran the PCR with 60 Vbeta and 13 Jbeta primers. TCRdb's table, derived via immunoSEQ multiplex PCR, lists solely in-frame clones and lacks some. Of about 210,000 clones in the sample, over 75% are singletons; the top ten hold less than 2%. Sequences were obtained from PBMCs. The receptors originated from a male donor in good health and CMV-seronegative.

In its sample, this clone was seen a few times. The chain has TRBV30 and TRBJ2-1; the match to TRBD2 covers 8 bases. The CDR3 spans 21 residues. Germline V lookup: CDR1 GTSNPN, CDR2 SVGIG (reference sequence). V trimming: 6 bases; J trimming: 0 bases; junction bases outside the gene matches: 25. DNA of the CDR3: TGTGCCTGCTACACCAACTGGGCTAGCGGGTCACTTTATGGCTCCTACAATGAGCAGTTCTTC. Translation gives CACYTNWASGSLYGSYNEQFF.

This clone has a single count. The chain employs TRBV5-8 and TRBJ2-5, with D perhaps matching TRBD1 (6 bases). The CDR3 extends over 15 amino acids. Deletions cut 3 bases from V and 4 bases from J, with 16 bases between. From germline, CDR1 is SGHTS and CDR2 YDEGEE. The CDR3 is CASSSQGLVRETQYF. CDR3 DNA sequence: TGTGCCAGCAGCTCACAGGGCCTCGTACGAGAGACCCAGTACTTC.

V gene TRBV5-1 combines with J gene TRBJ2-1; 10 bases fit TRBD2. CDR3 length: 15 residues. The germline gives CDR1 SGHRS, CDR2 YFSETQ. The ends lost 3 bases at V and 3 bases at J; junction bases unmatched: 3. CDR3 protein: CASSSSGGGYNEQFF. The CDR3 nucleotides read TGCGCCAGCAGCTCTAGCGGGGGCGGCTACAATGAGCAGTTCTTC.

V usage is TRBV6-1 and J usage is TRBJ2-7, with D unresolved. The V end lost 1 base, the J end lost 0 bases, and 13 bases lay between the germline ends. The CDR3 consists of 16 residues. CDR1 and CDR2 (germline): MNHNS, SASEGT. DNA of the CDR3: TGTGCCAGCAGTGAAGGGGTGGGTGCTAGCTCCTACGAGCAGTACTTC. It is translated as CASSEGVGASSYEQYF.

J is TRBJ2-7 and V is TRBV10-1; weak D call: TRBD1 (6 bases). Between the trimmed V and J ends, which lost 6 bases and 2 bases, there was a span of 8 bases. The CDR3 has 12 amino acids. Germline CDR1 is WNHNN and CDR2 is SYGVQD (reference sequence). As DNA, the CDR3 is TGCGCCAGCAGAGGACAGACCTACGAGCAGTACTTC. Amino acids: CASRGQTYEQYF.

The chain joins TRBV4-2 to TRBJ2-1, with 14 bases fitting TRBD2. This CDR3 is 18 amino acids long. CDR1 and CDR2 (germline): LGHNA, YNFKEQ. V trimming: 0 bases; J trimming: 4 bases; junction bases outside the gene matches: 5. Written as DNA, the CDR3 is TGTGCCAGCAGCCAAGAGACTAGCGGGGGGGTATTGTACAATGAGCAGTTCTTC. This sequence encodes CASSQETSGGVLYNEQFF.

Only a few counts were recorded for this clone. The CDR3 sequence is CAWTLTTGEEQFF. The DNA of the CDR3 is TGTGCCTGGACCCTCACGACAGGGGAAGAGCAGTTCTTC. The chain uses TRBV30 and TRBJ2-1, with 8 bases that match TRBD1. CDR1 and CDR2 from the germline V gene are GTSNPN and SVGIG (reference sequence). The length of the CDR3 is 13 residues. V dropped 4 bases and J dropped 10; count of bases not matched to a gene: 9. The full variable domain, rest sourced from reference TRBV30 and TRBJ2-1, is SQTIHQWPATLVQPVGSPLSLECTVEGTSNPNLYWYRQAAGRGLQLLFYSVGIGQISSEVPQNLSASRPQDRQFILSSKKLLLSDSGFYLCAWTLTTGEEQFFGPGTRLTVL.

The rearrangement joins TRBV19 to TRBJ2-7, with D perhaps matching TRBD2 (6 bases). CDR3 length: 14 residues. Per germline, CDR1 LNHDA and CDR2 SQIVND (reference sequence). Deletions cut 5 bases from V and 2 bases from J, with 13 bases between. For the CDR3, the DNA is TGTGCCAGTAGTGTTCCGGGACTTACCTACGAGCAGTACTTC. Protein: CASSVPGLTYEQYF.

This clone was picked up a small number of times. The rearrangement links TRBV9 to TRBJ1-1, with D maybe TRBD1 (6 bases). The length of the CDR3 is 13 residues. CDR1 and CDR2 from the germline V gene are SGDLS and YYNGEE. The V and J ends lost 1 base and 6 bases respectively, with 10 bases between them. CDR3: CASSVTRGSEAFF. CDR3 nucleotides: TGTGCCAGCAGCGTAACGAGGGGGTCTGAAGCTTTCTTT.

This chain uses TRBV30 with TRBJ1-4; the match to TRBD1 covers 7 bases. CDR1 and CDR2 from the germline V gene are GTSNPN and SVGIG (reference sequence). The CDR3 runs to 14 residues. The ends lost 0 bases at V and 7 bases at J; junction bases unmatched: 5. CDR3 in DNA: TGTGCCTGGAGTGTAAAGGGGGCAGTTGAAAAACTGTTTTTT. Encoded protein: CAWSVKGAVEKLFF.

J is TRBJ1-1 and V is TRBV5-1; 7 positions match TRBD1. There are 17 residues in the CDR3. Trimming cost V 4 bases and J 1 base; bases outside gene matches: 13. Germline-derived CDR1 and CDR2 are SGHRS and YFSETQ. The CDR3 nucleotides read TGCGCCAGCAGCATGTCGGAGGAGACAGGGAGGAACACTGAAGCTTTCTTT. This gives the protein CASSMSEETGRNTEAFF.

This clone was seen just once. The CDR3 spells CASSQRGRSYEQYF. CDR3 nucleotide sequence: TGTGCCAGCAGCCAGCGGGGAAGGTCCTACGAGCAGTACTTC. This sequence joins TRBV28 and TRBJ2-7, with 7 nucleotides matching TRBD2. Germline CDR1 MDHEN, CDR2 SYDVKM. The CDR3 totals 14 residues. V dropped 6 bases and J dropped 1; count of bases not matched to a gene: 6.

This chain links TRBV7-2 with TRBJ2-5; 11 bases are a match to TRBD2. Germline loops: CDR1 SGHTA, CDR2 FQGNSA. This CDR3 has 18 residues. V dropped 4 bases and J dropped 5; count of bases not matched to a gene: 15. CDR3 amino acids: CASSSHSGRVLGLETQYF. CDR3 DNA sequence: TGTGCCAGCAGCTCACATAGCGGGAGGGTGCTAGGTTTGGAGACCCAGTACTTC.

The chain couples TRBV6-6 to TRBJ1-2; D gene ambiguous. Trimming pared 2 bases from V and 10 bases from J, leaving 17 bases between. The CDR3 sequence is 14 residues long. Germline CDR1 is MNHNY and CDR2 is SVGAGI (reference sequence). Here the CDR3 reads CASSYVGQVRDYTF. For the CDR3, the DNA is TGTGCCAGCAGTTACGTCGGGCAGGTTCGGGACTACACCTTC.

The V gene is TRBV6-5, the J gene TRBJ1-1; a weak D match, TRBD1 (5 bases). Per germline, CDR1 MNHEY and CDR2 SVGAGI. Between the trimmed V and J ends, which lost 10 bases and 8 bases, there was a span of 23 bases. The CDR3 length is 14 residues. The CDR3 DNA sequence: TGTGCCACCGTTAAGAGGGCAGGAGGGGCCGAAGCTTTCTTT. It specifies CATVKRAGGAEAFF.

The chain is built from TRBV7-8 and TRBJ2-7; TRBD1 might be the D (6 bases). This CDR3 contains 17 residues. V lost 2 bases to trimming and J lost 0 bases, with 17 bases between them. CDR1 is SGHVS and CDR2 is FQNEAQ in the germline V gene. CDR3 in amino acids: CASSLTSGGGLSYEQYF. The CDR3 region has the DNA TGTGCCAGCAGCTTAACTAGTGGTGGGGGCCTCTCCTACGAGCAGTACTTC.

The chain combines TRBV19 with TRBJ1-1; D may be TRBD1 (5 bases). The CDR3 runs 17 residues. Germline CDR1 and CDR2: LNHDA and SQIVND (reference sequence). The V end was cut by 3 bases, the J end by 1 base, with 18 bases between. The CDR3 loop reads CASSIRPGGGSNTEAFF. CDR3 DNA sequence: TGTGCCAGTAGTATTCGGCCTGGGGGGGGGTCGAACACTGAAGCTTTCTTT.

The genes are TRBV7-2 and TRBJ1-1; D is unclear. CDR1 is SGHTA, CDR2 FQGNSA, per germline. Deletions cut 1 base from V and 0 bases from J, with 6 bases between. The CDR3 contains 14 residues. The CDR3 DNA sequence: TGTGCCAGCAGCTTAGGAGGGATGAACACTGAAGCTTTCTTT. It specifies CASSLGGMNTEAFF. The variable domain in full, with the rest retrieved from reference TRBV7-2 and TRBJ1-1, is GAGVSQSPSNKVTEKGKDVELRCDPISGHTALYWYRQSLGQGLEFLIYFQGNSAPDKSGLPSDRFSAERTGGSVSTLTIQRTQQEDSAVYLCASSLGGMNTEAFFGQGTRLTVV.